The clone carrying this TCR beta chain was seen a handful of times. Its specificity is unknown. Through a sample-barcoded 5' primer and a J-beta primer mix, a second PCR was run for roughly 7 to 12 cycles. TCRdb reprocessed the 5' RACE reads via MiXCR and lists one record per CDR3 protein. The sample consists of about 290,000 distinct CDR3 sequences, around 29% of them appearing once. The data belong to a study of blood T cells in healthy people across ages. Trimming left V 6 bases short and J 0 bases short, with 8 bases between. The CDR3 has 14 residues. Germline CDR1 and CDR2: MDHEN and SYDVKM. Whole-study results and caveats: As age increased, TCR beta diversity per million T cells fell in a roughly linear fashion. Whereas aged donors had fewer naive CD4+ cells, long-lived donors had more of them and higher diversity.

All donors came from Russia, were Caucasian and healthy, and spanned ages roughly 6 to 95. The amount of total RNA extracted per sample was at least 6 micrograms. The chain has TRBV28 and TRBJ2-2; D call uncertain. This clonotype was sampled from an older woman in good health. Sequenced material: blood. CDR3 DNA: TGTGCCAGCAGCTCGCAATCGAACACCGGGGAGCTGTTTTTT. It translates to CASSSQSNTGELFF. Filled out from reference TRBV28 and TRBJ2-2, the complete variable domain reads DVKVTQSSRYLVKRTGEKVFLECVQDMDHENMFWYRQDPGLGLRLIYFSYDVKMKEKGDIPEGYSVSREKKERFSLILESASTNQTSMYLCASSSQSNTGELFFGEGSRLTVL.